The clone carrying this T cell receptor (beta chain) was detected once. Per the original data handling: Amplifying reference gene primers gave estimates of nucleated cell counts. TCRdb's table, derived via immunoSEQ multiplex PCR, lists solely in-frame clones and lacks some. V and J calls plus clone size are reproduced from that table; the DNA served to infer D and trimming. This sample has approximately 220,000 clones, with about four fifths found just once. Germline values: CDR1 ENHRY, CDR2 SYGVKD. The length of the CDR3 is 16 residues. The V gene end was trimmed by 6 bases and the J gene end by 3 bases; junction bases not matched to a gene: 12. These data come from a study of blood T cell repertoires in COVID-19. Overall study context: COVID-19 samples collected from the United States, Italy and Spain covered acute and convalescent phases. Sources were T cells, B-cell-depleted T cells, or PBMCs; the material itself was cDNA or gDNA.

The sequence was collected from a woman aged 30 to 39 who had recovered from COVID-19. The V gene is TRBV10-3, the J gene TRBJ1-2; 8 positions agree with TRBD1. The sequenced sample consisted of peripheral blood. This CDR3 reads CAIRPVGQGNDYGYTF. The CDR3, as DNA: TGTGCCATCAGACCGGTAGGACAGGGAAACGACTATGGCTACACCTTC.